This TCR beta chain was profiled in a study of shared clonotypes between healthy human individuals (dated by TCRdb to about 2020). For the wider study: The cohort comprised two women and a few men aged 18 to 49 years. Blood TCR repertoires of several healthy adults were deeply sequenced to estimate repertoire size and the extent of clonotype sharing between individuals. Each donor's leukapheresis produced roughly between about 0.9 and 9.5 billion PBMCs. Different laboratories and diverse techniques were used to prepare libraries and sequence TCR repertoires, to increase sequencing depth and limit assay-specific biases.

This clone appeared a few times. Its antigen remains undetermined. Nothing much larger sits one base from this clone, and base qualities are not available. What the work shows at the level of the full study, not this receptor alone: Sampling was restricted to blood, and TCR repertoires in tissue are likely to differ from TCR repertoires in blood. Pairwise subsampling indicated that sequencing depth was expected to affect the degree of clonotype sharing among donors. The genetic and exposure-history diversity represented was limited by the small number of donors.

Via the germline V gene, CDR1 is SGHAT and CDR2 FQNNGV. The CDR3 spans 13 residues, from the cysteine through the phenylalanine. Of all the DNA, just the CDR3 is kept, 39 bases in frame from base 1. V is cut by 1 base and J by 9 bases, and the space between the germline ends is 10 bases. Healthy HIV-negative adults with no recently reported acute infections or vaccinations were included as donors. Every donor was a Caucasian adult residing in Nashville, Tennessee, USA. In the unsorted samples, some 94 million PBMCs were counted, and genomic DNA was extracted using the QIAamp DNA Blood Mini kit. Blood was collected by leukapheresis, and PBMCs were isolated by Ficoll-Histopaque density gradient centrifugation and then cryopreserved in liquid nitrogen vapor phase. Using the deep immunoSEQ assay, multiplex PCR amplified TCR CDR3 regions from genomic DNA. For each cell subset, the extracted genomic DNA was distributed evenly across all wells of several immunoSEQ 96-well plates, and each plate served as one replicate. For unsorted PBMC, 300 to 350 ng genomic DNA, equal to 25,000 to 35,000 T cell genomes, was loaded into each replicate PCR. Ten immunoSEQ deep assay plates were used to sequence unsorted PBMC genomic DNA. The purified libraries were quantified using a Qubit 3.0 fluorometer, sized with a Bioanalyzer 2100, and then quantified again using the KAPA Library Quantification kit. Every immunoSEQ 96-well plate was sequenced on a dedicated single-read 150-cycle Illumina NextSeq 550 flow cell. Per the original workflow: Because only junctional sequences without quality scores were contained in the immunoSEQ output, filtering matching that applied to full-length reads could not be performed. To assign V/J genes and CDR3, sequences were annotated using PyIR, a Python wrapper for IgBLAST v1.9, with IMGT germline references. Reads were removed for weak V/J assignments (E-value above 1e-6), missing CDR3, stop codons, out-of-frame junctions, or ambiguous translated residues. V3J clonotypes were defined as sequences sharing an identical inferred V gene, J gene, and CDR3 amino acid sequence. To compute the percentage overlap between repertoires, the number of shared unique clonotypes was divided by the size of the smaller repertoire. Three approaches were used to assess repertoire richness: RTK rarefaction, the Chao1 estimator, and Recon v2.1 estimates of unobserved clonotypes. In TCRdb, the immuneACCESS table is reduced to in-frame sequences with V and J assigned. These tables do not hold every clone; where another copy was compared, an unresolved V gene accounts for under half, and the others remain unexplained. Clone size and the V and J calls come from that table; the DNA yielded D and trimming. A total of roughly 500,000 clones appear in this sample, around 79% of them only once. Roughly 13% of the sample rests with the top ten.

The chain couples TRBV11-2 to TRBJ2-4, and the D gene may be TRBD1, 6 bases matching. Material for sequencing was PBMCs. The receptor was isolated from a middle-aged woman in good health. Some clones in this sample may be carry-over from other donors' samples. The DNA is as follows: TGTGCCAGCAGCTTAGCTAGAGGGGGCATTCAGTACTTC. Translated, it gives CASSLARGGIQYF.